These T cell receptor beta chains were read from a single sample in a study of cytomegalovirus exposure and HLA in healthy donors. Assay used: immunoSEQ multiplex PCR; TCRdb lists only in-frame clones, some missing. The sample shows 120,000 or so clones, approximately 8.6% of them seen only once. Sequenced sample: PBMCs. The receptors were gathered from a middle-aged woman in good health and CMV-seropositive. Both conserved end residues are part of each CDR3. The D gene is left open where the match is weak. Where a row states a size, it is once, few, many or the class of an expanded clone; other rows omit it.

size: -; V: TRBV27; D: TRBD2; J: TRBJ2-1; DNA: TGTGCCAGCAGTTTTTCCGGGACTAGCGATGAGCAGTTCTTC; CDR3: CASSFSGTSDEQFF
size: -; V: TRBV27; D: -; J: TRBJ1-5; DNA: TGTGCCAGCAGTTTTCGAGGGTATAGCAATCAGCCCCAGCATTTT; CDR3: CASSFRGYSNQPQHF
size: -; V: TRBV28; D: TRBD1; J: TRBJ2-7; DNA: TGTGCCAGCGGACTAGGGACAGGGATTCCCTACGAGCAGTACTTC; CDR3: CASGLGTGIPYEQYF
size: -; V: TRBV7-6; D: TRBD2; J: TRBJ2-1; DNA: TGTGCCAGCAGCCTCGGGGGGGCTTCCTACAATGAGCAGTTCTTC; CDR3: CASSLGGASYNEQFF
size: few; V: TRBV30; D: TRBD2; J: TRBJ2-1; DNA: TGTGCCTGGAATCACCGGGACTACCGAAATGAGCAGTTCTTC; CDR3: CAWNHRDYRNEQFF
size: -; V: TRBV28; D: TRBD1; J: TRBJ2-1; DNA: TGTGCCAGCAGTCTGGACAGGTACAATGAGCAGTTCTTC; CDR3: CASSLDRYNEQFF
size: few; V: TRBV18; D: -; J: TRBJ1-1; DNA: TGTGCCAGCTCACCAGTAGGGCAGGGAAACACTGAAGCTTTCTTT; CDR3: CASSPVGQGNTEAFF
size: -; V: TRBV28; D: -; J: TRBJ1-4; DNA: TGTGCCAGCAGTCAACAGGGCGTTAATGAAAAACTGTTTTTT; CDR3: CASSQQGVNEKLFF
size: few; V: TRBV9; D: -; J: TRBJ1-2; DNA: TGTGCCAGCAGCGTGGACACCTGGGGCTACACCTTC; CDR3: CASSVDTWGYTF
size: many; V: TRBV2; D: -; J: TRBJ1-5; DNA: TGTGCCAGCAGTGAAACACGGGGGGGGCGATATCAGCCCCAGCATTTT; CDR3: CASSETRGGRYQPQHF
size: few; V: TRBV1; D: -; J: TRBJ2-3; DNA: TGCACCAGCAGCCAAGCCGGACCGGGACTAGCGGGGCTCGATACGCAGTATTTT; CDR3: CTSSQAGPGLAGLDTQYF
size: few; V: TRBV5-5; D: -; J: TRBJ2-7; DNA: TGTGCCAGCAGCTTGGTCTCGGACGAGCAGTACTTC; CDR3: CASSLVSDEQYF
size: -; V: TRBV7-9; D: -; J: TRBJ1-4; DNA: TGTGCCAGCAGCTTACAGGCCGCAACTAATGAAAAACTGTTTTTT; CDR3: CASSLQAATNEKLFF
size: few; V: TRBV5-1; D: -; J: TRBJ1-3; DNA: TGCGCCAGCAGCTTGGCCACTGACGGAGACACCATATATTTT; CDR3: CASSLATDGDTIYF
size: -; V: TRBV27; D: -; J: TRBJ1-1; DNA: TGTGCCAGCACACCACAGGGCTTCGGCACTGAAGCTTTCTTT; CDR3: CASTPQGFGTEAFF
size: few; V: TRBV5-1; D: TRBD1; J: TRBJ1-4; DNA: TGCGCCAGCAGCTTTGCGACAGGGGGATTGGAAAAACTGTTTTTT; CDR3: CASSFATGGLEKLFF
size: -; V: TRBV18; D: TRBD1; J: TRBJ1-6; DNA: TGTGCCAGCTCTCCCGGGACAGGTTCACCCCTCCACTTT; CDR3: CASSPGTGSPLHF
size: few; V: TRBV5-1; D: TRBD2; J: TRBJ2-5; DNA: TGCGCCAGCAGCTTGGCGCCTAGCGGGGAGACCCAGTACTTC; CDR3: CASSLAPSGETQYF
size: -; V: TRBV7-9; D: TRBD2; J: TRBJ2-7; DNA: TGTGCCAGCAGTTCTGGGACTAGCAGCGCCTACGAGCAGTACTTC; CDR3: CASSSGTSSAYEQYF
size: few; V: TRBV7-6; D: -; J: TRBJ1-2; DNA: TGTGCCAGCAGCTTAGGGACCGGGACTAACTATGGCTACACCTTC; CDR3: CASSLGTGTNYGYTF
size: few; V: TRBV5-1; D: TRBD1; J: TRBJ2-7; DNA: TGCGCCAGCAGCAACAACAGGGGCGACTTCTACGAGCAGTACTTC; CDR3: CASSNNRGDFYEQYF